A selection of T cell receptor beta chains follows, all from one sample in a study of shared clonotypes between healthy human individuals. Some clones are missing from TCRdb's copy, which holds only in-frame ones; the method was immunoSEQ multiplex PCR. The sample lists around 2,000,000 clones; about 95% were seen once. The sequencing input was naive CD8+ T cells sorted from blood. These receptors were obtained from a young man in good health. Both conserved end residues are trimmed from each CDR3.

v_call	cdr3_aa
TRBV11-2	ASSLDPQGNEQF
TRBV9	ASSEGGTDTQY
TRBV4-3	ASSQESASLTGELF
TRBV27	ASSHQAEYTGELF
TRBV28	ASTEEGGNEKLF
TRBV2	ASSESPGSGNTIY
TRBV6-5	ASSYSGTANSPLH
TRBV5-3	ARSLVGRGSYEQY
TRBV5-1	ASSQQRTEMNTEAF
TRBV7-8	ASSPVLGGVQETQY
TRBV7-2	ASTPGPVRYQETQY
TRBV7-9	ASSLSSGGLLEQY
TRBV2	ASLLEPTGVLYNSPLH
TRBV27	ASSYRAAYEQY
TRBV30	AWSVQGGYEQY
TRBV13	ASSLLSAANYGYT
TRBV19	ASSTATDAHYGYT
TRBV2	ASSEYRPDTEAF
TRBV27	ASSLIGGPEDTQY
TRBV28	ASSLPGSNYEQY
TRBV27	ASSWTSGNQPVL